The 8 T cell receptor beta chains below come from one sample, sequenced in a study of blood T cell repertoires in COVID-19. TCRdb's table, derived via immunoSEQ multiplex PCR, lists solely in-frame clones and lacks some. The profile shows 350,000 to 500,000 clones, roughly 89% of them singletons. The sequencing sample was made of peripheral blood. These TCRs come from a young man with COVID-19, enrolled during active disease.

The genes are TRBV11-2 and TRBJ2-1, with 12 bases lining up with TRBD2. Germline V gene lookup returns CDR1 SGHAT and CDR2 FQNNGV. V shed 5 bases, J shed 8 bases, and the junction held 7 bases outside the gene matches. This CDR3 is 15 amino acids long. CDR3 region: CASSRSSGGGHEQFF. For the CDR3, the DNA is TGTGCCAGCAGCAGATCTAGCGGGGGGGGGCATGAGCAGTTCTTC.

This clone was counted between two and nine times. The V and J genes are TRBV4-2 and TRBJ2-7; TRBD2 might be the D (5 bases). Germline V gene sequence: CDR1 LGHNA, CDR2 YNFKEQ. The CDR3 has 14 residues. Deletions cut 3 bases from V and 6 bases from J, with 15 bases between. The CDR3 loop reads CASSHSAVEGEQYF. Here the CDR3 DNA reads TGTGCCAGCAGCCATTCAGCGGTAGAGGGCGAGCAGTACTTC.

The chain links TRBV27 to TRBJ2-2; TRBD2 agrees at 8 bases. J was trimmed by 6 bases and V by 2 bases; bases with no gene match: 2. Germline assignment: CDR1 MNHEY and CDR2 SMNVEV (reference sequence). The CDR3 runs to 14 residues. The CDR3 loop is CASSLNGGAGELFF. CDR3 DNA sequence: TGTGCCAGCAGTTTAAACGGGGGGGCCGGGGAGCTGTTTTTT.

The chain uses TRBV30 and TRBJ1-3; D is ambiguous. The CDR3 extends over 15 amino acids. The germline V and J ends were trimmed by 2 bases and 1 base, with 12 bases remaining between them. The germline V gene has CDR1 GTSNPN and CDR2 SVGIG (reference sequence). The CDR3 nucleotides are TGTGCCTGGAGTCCCACCCAGAAGTCTGGAAACACCATATATTTT. This gives the protein CAWSPTQKSGNTIYF.

This clone has only a few counts. The chain employs TRBV5-5 and TRBJ2-3; D possibly corresponds to TRBD1 (6 bases). The germline V gene has CDR1 SGHKS and CDR2 YYEKEE (reference sequence). Between the trimmed V and J ends, which lost 4 bases and 10 bases, there was a span of 13 bases. The CDR3 consists of 12 residues. The CDR3 region is CASSPGEGPQYF. The DNA for the CDR3 is TGTGCCAGCAGCCCAGGGGAAGGGCCGCAGTATTTT.

This chain uses TRBV9 with TRBJ1-1, with a tentative D call TRBD1 (5 bases). Trimming shortened V by 0 bases and J by 1 base, and 13 bases separated the two germline ends. The CDR3 has 16 amino acids. Germline CDR1 reads SGDLS; CDR2 reads YYNGEE. CDR3 nucleotides: TGTGCCAGCAGCGTAGCGGCAGGGCAGACGAACACTGAAGCTTTCTTT. Translation: CASSVAAGQTNTEAFF.

This rearrangement joins TRBV7-9 to TRBJ2-7, with TRBD2 matching 10 bases. CDR1 and CDR2 from the germline V gene are SEHNR and FQNEAQ (reference sequence). Trimming cost V 2 bases and J 3 bases; bases outside gene matches: 10. This CDR3 is 17 amino acids long. The CDR3 DNA follows: TGTGCCAGCAGCTTATTTCTAGCGGGAGCTAGTGGCTACGAGCAGTACTTC. Amino acid sequence: CASSLFLAGASGYEQYF.

This clone showed up just once. The CDR3 sequence: CASSSRVNTGELFF. DNA of the CDR3: TGTGCCAGCAGCTCTCGGGTGAACACCGGGGAGCTGTTTTTT. The chain recombines TRBV11-2 with TRBJ2-2; D not certain. The germline V gene has CDR1 SGHAT and CDR2 FQNNGV. The CDR3 sequence is 14 residues long. The V end was cut by 4 bases, the J end by 1 base, with 7 bases between. Supplemented by reference TRBV11-2 and TRBJ2-2, the full variable domain reads EAGVAQSPRYKIIEKRQSVAFWCNPISGHATLYWYQQILGQGPKLLIQFQNNGVVDDSQLPKDRFSAERLKGVDSTLKIQPAKLEDSAVYLCASSSRVNTGELFFGEGSRLTVL.